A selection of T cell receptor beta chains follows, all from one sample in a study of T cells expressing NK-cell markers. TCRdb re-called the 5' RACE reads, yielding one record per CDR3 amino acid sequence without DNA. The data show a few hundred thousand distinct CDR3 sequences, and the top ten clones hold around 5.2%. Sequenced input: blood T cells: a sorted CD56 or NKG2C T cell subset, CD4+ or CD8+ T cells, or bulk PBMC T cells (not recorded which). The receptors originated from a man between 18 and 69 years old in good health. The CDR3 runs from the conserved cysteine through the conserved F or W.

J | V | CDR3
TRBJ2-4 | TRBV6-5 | CASSTSGRARRIQYF
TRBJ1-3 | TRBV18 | CASSPWTGNHGNTIYF
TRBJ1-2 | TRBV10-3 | CAISESGQGAWGYTF
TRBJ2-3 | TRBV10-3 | CAISEQGGAGDTQYF
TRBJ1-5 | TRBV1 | CTSSQDSEGWDDLSNQPQHF
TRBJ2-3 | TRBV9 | CASSYPEGSRDTQYF
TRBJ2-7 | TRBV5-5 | CASRPGGAGEQYF
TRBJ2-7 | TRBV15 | CATSILTEYEQYF
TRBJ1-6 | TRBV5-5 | CASSSGGPYNSPLHF
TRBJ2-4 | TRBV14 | CASSQGAGYKNIQYF
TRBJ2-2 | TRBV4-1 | CASSRRSNTNTGELFF
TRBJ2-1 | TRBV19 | CASNLRDRGHNEQFF
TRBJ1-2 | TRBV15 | CATSRDSGGGYTF
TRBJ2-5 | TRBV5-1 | CASSWRGAGWQETQYF
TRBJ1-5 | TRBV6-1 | CASSRARNQPQHF
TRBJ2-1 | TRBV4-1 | CASSQDSDYSYNEQFF
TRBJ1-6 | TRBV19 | CASSGRESSPLHF
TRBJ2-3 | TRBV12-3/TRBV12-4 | CASTLRTGYSTDTQYF
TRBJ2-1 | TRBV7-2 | CASSLAGLAAGRNEQFF
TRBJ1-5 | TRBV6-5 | CASSYSKGGGPQPQHF
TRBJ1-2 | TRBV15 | CATSRDRSEANYGYTF
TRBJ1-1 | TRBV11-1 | CASSWAGNTEAFF
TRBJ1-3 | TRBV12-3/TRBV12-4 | CASSRTGPGNTIYF
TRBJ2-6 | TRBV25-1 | CASSELAGVPGANVLTF
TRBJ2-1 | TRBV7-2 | CASSLDRQTYNEQFF
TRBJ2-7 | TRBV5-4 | CASSSVAGTGNVEQYF
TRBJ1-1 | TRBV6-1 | CASSQLDSLNTEAFF
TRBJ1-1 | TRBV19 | CASSSIGRNTEAFF
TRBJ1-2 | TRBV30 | CAWTPGQVAYGYTF
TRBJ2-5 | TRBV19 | CASSRRTSGGINQETQYF
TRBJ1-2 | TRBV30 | CAGINRDSPYGYTF
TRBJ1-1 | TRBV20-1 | CSARGGQGLSEAFF
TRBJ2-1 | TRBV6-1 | CASSEGGLAGNNEQFF
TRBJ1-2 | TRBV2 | CASSPSYGYTF
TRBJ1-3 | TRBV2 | CASEPGTVGNTIYF
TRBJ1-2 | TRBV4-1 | CASSLSGGGYGYTF
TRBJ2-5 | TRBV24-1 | CATSDRNTPGGTRPPQYF
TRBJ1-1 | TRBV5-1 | CASSLLGLLTEAFF
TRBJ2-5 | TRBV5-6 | CASSRWTSGGTQYF
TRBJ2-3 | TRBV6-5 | CASSYSTVPSTDTQYF
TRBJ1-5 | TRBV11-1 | CASSSGKGQPQHF
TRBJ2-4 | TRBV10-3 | CAISEPTPGQGVKNIQYF
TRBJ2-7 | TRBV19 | CASRPGNGYEQYF
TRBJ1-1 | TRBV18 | CASSPPGGARGTEAFF
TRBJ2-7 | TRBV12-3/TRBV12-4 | CASSLDGTISYEQYF
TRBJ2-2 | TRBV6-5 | CASSYSFGNPGELFF
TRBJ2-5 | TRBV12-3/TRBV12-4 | CASSFWSSVEETQYF
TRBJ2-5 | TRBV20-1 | CSARDPGRGRETQYF
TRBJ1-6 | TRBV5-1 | CASSLTADYNSPLHF
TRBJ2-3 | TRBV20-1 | CSARTWDRADTQYF